A selection of T cell receptor beta chains follows, all from one sample in a study of technical replicates of blood from four donors. Some clones are missing from TCRdb's copy, which holds only in-frame ones; the method was immunoSEQ multiplex PCR. The sample includes under 15,000 clones, around 95% seen only once; the top ten take about 7.1%. The sequenced sample was PBMCs. These receptors were taken from a human donor in good health. The CDR3 runs from the conserved cysteine through the conserved F or W. The D gene is left open where the match is weak. Clone size is not always given. Where it is, it says once, few, many or a class for expanded clones.

TRBD2	once	17	TRBJ2-7	TRBV18	TGTGCCAGCTCACCACCGGGACTAGCGGGAGGGAACCACGAGCAGTACTTC	CASSPPGLAGGNHEQYF
TRBD2	-	14	TRBJ2-5	TRBV23-1	TGCGCCAGCAGGTTGGGGGGGGGACAAGAGACCCAGTACTTC	CASRLGGGQETQYF
TRBD1	few	15	TRBJ1-5	TRBV18	TGTGCCAGCTCACCGGGACAGGGGAGCAATCAGCCCCAGCATTTT	CASSPGQGSNQPQHF
TRBD1	-	15	TRBJ2-7	TRBV6-1	TGTGCCAGCAGGACAACAGGGGGCGCGGTCTACGAGCAGTACTTC	CASRTTGGAVYEQYF
-	once	12	TRBJ1-1	TRBV5-1	TGCGCCAGCAGCTTCGGGAACACTGAAGCTTTCTTT	CASSFGNTEAFF
-	-	15	TRBJ2-5	TRBV5-1	TGCGCCAGCAGCTTGACTCCAGGGGTCCAAGAGACCCAGTACTTC	CASSLTPGVQETQYF
-	-	15	TRBJ2-1	TRBV5-1	TGCGCCAGCAGCTTGGCTGCGTCAGAGGGCGATGAGCAGTTCTTC	CASSLAASEGDEQFF
-	-	15	TRBJ1-4	TRBV7-9	TGTGCCAGCAGCCCAATGGGGGGGCTCCTGGAAAAACTGTTTTTT	CASSPMGGLLEKLFF
TRBD2	-	19	TRBJ2-7	TRBV10-2	TGCGCCAGCAGTGAGTCGCGCCAGACCGGGACTAGCGGGACCTACGAGCAGTACTTC	CASSESRQTGTSGTYEQYF
TRBD1	-	14	TRBJ1-4	TRBV19	TGTGCCAGTAGCCTACAGGGGACTAATGAAAAACTGTTTTTT	CASSLQGTNEKLFF
-	-	15	TRBJ2-1	TRBV6-5	TGTGCCAGCAGTTACGGAGCACCCTCTACAAATGAGCAGTTCTTC	CASSYGAPSTNEQFF
-	-	12	TRBJ2-7	TRBV7-7	TGTGCCAGCAGCGTGCTAGGCGGAGAGCAGTACTTC	CASSVLGGEQYF
-	-	12	TRBJ2-1	TRBV9	TGTGCCAGCAGCGTAGCTCAGGCTGAGCAGTTCTTC	CASSVAQAEQFF
TRBD2	-	13	TRBJ2-1	TRBV6-4	TGTGCCAGCAGTAGCGGGAGTAACAATGAGCAGTTCTTC	CASSSGSNNEQFF
-	-	15	TRBJ2-1	TRBV6-5	TGTGCCAGCACCCTTAGCCGTGGGAGCTACAATGAGCAGTTCTTC	CASTLSRGSYNEQFF
-	-	13	TRBJ1-2	TRBV27	TGTGCCAGCAGTACCTACAGACATTATGGCTACACCTTC	CASSTYRHYGYTF
TRBD2	-	17	TRBJ2-3	TRBV7-3	TGTGCCAGCAGCCCCGGTCGAGGACTAGCGAAAACAGATACGCAGTATTTT	CASSPGRGLAKTDTQYF
TRBD2	-	16	TRBJ2-3	TRBV11-2	TGTGCCAGCAGCTTAGCCCCCCAAGCGGGAGAGGATACGCAGTATTTT	CASSLAPQAGEDTQYF
-	-	15	TRBJ2-3	TRBV6-5	TGTGCCAGCAGTCCCCTGGGCGAGCAAGGAGATACGCAGTATTTT	CASSPLGEQGDTQYF
TRBD2	-	14	TRBJ2-7	TRBV5-6	TGTGCCAGCAGCTTGGGAGCGGGAGGCCACGAGCAGTACTTC	CASSLGAGGHEQYF
-	-	13	TRBJ2-2	TRBV11-2	TGTGCCAGCAGCTTGAGGGCTACCGGGGAGCTGTTTTTT	CASSLRATGELFF
-	-	13	TRBJ1-2	TRBV7-2	TGTGCCAGCAGCCCGTACAGAGAGGGTGGCTACACCTTC	CASSPYREGGYTF
TRBD1	-	14	TRBJ1-1	TRBV11-2	TGTGCCAGCAGCTGGGGACAGGGGAACACTGAAGCTTTCTTT	CASSWGQGNTEAFF
TRBD2	-	15	TRBJ2-1	TRBV6-1	TGTGCCACCACTAGCGGCCCCAGCTCCTACAATGAGCAGTTCTTC	CATTSGPSSYNEQFF
-	-	17	TRBJ1-1	TRBV18	TGTGCCAGCTCACCACTCGGGACAAACCTCCCGGGCACTGAAGCTTTCTTT	CASSPLGTNLPGTEAFF
TRBD1	-	15	TRBJ2-3	TRBV2	TGTGCCAGCAGTGGCGTTGAGACAGGGGCCGAATTAAGGTATTTT	CASSGVETGAELRYF
TRBD2	-	19	TRBJ2-1	TRBV9	TGTGCCAGCACCCCAGAAGGGACTAGCGGTCGTAGCTCCTACAATGAGCAGTTCTTC	CASTPEGTSGRSSYNEQFF
-	-	13	TRBJ2-7	TRBV7-7	TGTGCCAGCAGCTTAGAACAGGGATACGAGCAGTACTTC	CASSLEQGYEQYF
-	once	13	TRBJ1-1	TRBV6-5	TGTGCCAGCAGTACCACTGGGAGGGCTGAAGCCTTCTTT	CASSTTGRAEAFF
-	-	13	TRBJ1-1	TRBV7-9	TGTGCCAGCAGCTTAGACAGGAGCACTGAAGCTTTCTTT	CASSLDRSTEAFF